Shown below are 20 T cell receptor beta chains from a single sample sequenced in a study of T cell responses to AZD1222 COVID-19 vaccine. Produced via immunoSEQ multiplex PCR; TCRdb's table is partial and in-frame only. The table shows about 120,000 clones, with around 94% occurring only once. The sample in question was peripheral blood, obtained 28 days after the second AZD1222 dose. The receptors shown here come from an adult who received the AZD1222 COVID-19 vaccine.

V usage is TRBV28 and J usage is TRBJ2-5; 8 bases fit TRBD1. Trimming took 5 bases from V and 1 from J; bases not matched to a gene: 6. CDR1 is MDHEN, CDR2 SYDVKM, per germline. The length of the CDR3 is 15 residues. The CDR3, as DNA: TGTGCCAGCAGTCCAGGGGGCTCCCTCCAAGAGACCCAGTACTTC. Translating gives CASSPGGSLQETQYF.

This chain connects TRBV5-1 to TRBJ2-1; 13 positions agree with TRBD2. In germline, CDR1 is SGHRS, CDR2 YFSETQ. CDR3 length: 15 residues. V dropped 3 bases and J dropped 6; count of bases not matched to a gene: 3. CDR3 amino acids: CASSSGTSGTNEQFF. The CDR3 DNA sequence: TGCGCCAGCAGCTCCGGGACTAGCGGGACCAATGAGCAGTTCTTC.

The J gene is TRBJ1-3, the V gene TRBV28, with D hard to call. V was clipped by 3 bases and J by 0 bases, with 9 bases between them. Germline V lookup: CDR1 MDHEN, CDR2 SYDVKM. CDR3 length: 15 amino acids. The CDR3 coding sequence is TGTGCCAGCAGTTTTGTTGTGGGCTCTGGAAACACCATATATTTT. Protein: CASSFVVGSGNTIYF.

The chain employs TRBV6-5 and TRBJ1-2; D remains unclear. The CDR3 is 13 amino acids. Trimming took off 0 bases at V and 8 bases at J, with 10 bases between the two ends. CDR1 MNHEY and CDR2 SVGAGI come from the germline V gene. CDR3: CASSYSKRGGYTF. The CDR3 DNA reads as TGTGCCAGCAGTTACTCGAAGCGTGGGGGCTACACCTTC.

V gene TRBV5-1 combines with J gene TRBJ2-3; no firm D call. V was clipped by 4 bases and J by 2 bases, with 14 bases between them. The CDR3 is 15 residues long. Per the germline V gene, CDR1 is SGHRS and CDR2 is YFSETQ. The CDR3 DNA reads TGCGCCAGCAGCAGAGACATTGTCCCCACAGATACGCAGTATTTT. Protein: CASSRDIVPTDTQYF.

This clone appeared a few times. V is TRBV7-9 and J is TRBJ2-3; D is unclear. With 1 base removed from V and 6 bases from J, the gap between germline ends came to 8 bases. Germline lookup yields CDR1 SEHNR and CDR2 FQNEAQ (reference sequence). This CDR3 has 13 residues. The CDR3 sequence: CASSLEVKDTQYF. The CDR3 coding sequence is TGTGCCAGCAGCTTAGAGGTCAAGGATACGCAGTATTTT.

V is TRBV9 and J is TRBJ2-2; no reliable D call. V was clipped by 0 bases and J by 1 base, with 4 bases between them. The CDR3 loop spans 14 amino acids. Germline V gene data show CDR1 as SGDLS and CDR2 as YYNGEE. CDR3 bases: TGTGCCAGCAGCGTAGATTGGAACACCGGGGAGCTGTTTTTT. Translated, it gives CASSVDWNTGELFF.

V gene TRBV7-3 combines with J gene TRBJ2-7, with a weak D call TRBD2 (6 bases). Trimming shortened V by 5 bases and J by 3 bases, and 23 bases separated the two germline ends. This CDR3 spans 17 amino acids. Germline CDR1 SGHTA, CDR2 FQGTGA. The CDR3, as DNA: TGTGCCAGCAGCCAGTGGTCCGAGCGGGCAAGAGTCTACGAGCAGTACTTC. Protein: CASSQWSERARVYEQYF.

The chain has TRBV28 and TRBJ2-7; 7 positions match TRBD2. The V segment lost 3 bases and the J segment 4 bases; nucleotides outside the gene matches: 6. CDR1 is MDHEN, CDR2 SYDVKM, per germline. This CDR3 has 14 residues. CDR3 region: CASSLGGRAYEQYF. CDR3 in DNA: TGTGCCAGCAGTTTGGGTGGGAGGGCTTACGAGCAGTACTTC.

This chain uses TRBV4-1 with TRBJ1-4; 7 nucleotides match TRBD1. The V gene's germline CDR1 is MGHRA and CDR2 YSYEKL. J gave up 13 bases and V 2 bases, and 4 bases lay outside the gene matches. The CDR3 has 12 amino acids. The CDR3 bases are TGCGCCAGCAGCCAACCACAGGGGTTACTGTTTTTT. Translated, it gives CASSQPQGLLFF.

This rearrangement joins TRBV27 to TRBJ1-1; 9 nucleotides align to TRBD1. Trimming cost V 7 bases and J 4 bases; bases outside gene matches: 10. This CDR3 contains 15 residues. CDR1 and CDR2 from the germline V gene are MNHEY and SMNVEV (reference sequence). The CDR3: CASTLNRGQGTEAFF. CDR3 coding DNA: TGTGCCAGCACCCTCAACAGGGGGCAAGGCACTGAAGCTTTCTTT.

The chain combines TRBV10-2 with TRBJ2-7, with a weak D call TRBD1 (5 bases). The germline gives CDR1 WSHSY, CDR2 SAAADI. There are 13 residues in the CDR3. Trimming shortened V by 10 bases and J by 3 bases, and 16 bases separated the two germline ends. The CDR3 nucleotides are TGCGCCACTGAAGGGGCACCTAGCTACGAGCAGTACTTC. Its translation: CATEGAPSYEQYF.

In regard to this clone: The sample holds other DNA sequences that translate to the same CDR3. The chain couples TRBV5-1 to TRBJ2-5; 13 nucleotides align to TRBD2. The CDR3 spans 16 residues. V gave up 4 bases and J gave up 0 bases; unmatched junction bases: 3. Germline V CDR1 and CDR2: SGHRS, YFSETQ. CDR3 in amino acids: CASSPGTSGDQETQYF. In DNA, the CDR3 is TGCGCCAGCAGCCCTGGGACTAGCGGGGACCAAGAGACCCAGTACTTC.

The V and J genes are TRBV4-1 and TRBJ2-3; 9 nucleotides agree with TRBD2. V was clipped by 0 bases and J by 3 bases; unmatched bases: 1. Germline V gene lookup returns CDR1 MGHRA and CDR2 YSYEKL. This CDR3 comprises 15 residues. The CDR3 nucleotides read TGCGCCAGCAGCCAAGAGCTAGCGGGAACAGATACGCAGTATTTT. Translation: CASSQELAGTDTQYF.

This chain links TRBV4-2 with TRBJ2-2; possible D gene TRBD2, 6 bases. Trimming left V 0 bases short and J 7 bases short, with 9 bases between. Germline V gives CDR1 LGHNA, CDR2 YNFKEQ. This CDR3 region has 14 residues. CDR3 coding DNA: TGTGCCAGCAGCCAAGAACCGGGGGACGGGGAGCTGTTTTTT. The encoded protein is CASSQEPGDGELFF.

This rearrangement joins TRBV2 to TRBJ2-7; no firm D call. This CDR3 is 12 amino acids long. In germline, CDR1 is SNHLY, CDR2 FYNNEI. The V end lost 4 bases, the J end lost 3 bases, and 7 bases lay between the germline ends. CDR3 coding DNA: TGTGCCAGCAGTGTACTCTACTACGAGCAGTACTTC. Its protein is CASSVLYYEQYF.

J is TRBJ1-1 and V is TRBV27; the D gene is possibly TRBD1 (6 bases). The CDR3 sequence is 12 residues long. Per germline, CDR1 MNHEY and CDR2 SMNVEV (reference sequence). V was cut by 8 bases and J by 4 bases, with 11 bases left in between. The CDR3 region is CASGQGTTEAFF. CDR3 nucleotide sequence: TGTGCCAGCGGTCAGGGGACCACTGAAGCTTTCTTT.

V gene TRBV6-1 combines with J gene TRBJ1-6; the match to TRBD1 covers 8 bases. The CDR3 is made up of 15 amino acids. Germline CDR1 MNHNS, CDR2 SASEGT. Unmatched junction bases numbered 2, after V lost 3 bases and J lost 4 bases. CDR3 sequence reads: CASSDWTGYNSPLHF. The CDR3 coding sequence is TGTGCCAGCAGTGATTGGACAGGGTATAATTCACCCCTCCACTTT.

This chain uses TRBV5-1 with TRBJ2-5, with TRBD1 identical over 7 bases. Germline-derived CDR1 and CDR2 are SGHRS and YFSETQ. After removal of 0 bases from V and 0 bases from J, the junction contained 2 bases not matched to a gene. This CDR3 has 15 residues. CDR3 DNA: TGCGCCAGCAGCTTGGCCGGGACAGACCAAGAGACCCAGTACTTC. Protein sequence: CASSLAGTDQETQYF.

This sequence joins TRBV3-1 (or the pseudogene TRBV3-2) and TRBJ1-5, with D maybe TRBD1 (5 bases). The V end was cut by 2 bases, the J end by 1 base, with 21 bases between. This CDR3 has 19 amino acids. The germline gives CDR1 LGHDT, CDR2 YNNKEL (reference sequence). For the CDR3, the DNA is TGTGCCAGCAGCCAAAGGTCAAGAAGGGGCCTTGAGAGCAATCAGCCCCAGCATTTT. This codes for CASSQRSRRGLESNQPQHF.